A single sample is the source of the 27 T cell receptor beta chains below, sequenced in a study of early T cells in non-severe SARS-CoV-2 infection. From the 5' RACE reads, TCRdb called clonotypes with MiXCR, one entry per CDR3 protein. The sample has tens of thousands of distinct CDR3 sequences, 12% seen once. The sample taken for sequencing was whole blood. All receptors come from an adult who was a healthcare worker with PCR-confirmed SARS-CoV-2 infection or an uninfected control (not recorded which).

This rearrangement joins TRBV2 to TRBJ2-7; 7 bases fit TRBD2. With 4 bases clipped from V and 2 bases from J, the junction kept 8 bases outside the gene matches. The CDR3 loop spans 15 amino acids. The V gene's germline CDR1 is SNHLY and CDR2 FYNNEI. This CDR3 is CASSVEGLPPYEQYF. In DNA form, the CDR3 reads TGTGCCAGCAGTGTTGAGGGACTACCACCCTACGAGCAGTACTTC. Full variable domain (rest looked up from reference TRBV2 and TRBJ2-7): EPEVTQTPSHQVTQMGQEVILRCVPISNHLYFYWYRQILGQKVEFLVSFYNNEISEKSEIFDDQFSVERPDGSNFTLKIRSTKLEDSAMYFCASSVEGLPPYEQYFGPGTRLTVT.

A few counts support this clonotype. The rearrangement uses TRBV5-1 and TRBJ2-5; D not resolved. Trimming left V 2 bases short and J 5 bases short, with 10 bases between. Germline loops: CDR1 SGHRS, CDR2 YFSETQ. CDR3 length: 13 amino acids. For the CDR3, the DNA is TGCGCCAGCAGCTTCATCGCTTGGGAGACCCAGTACTTC. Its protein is CASSFIAWETQYF.

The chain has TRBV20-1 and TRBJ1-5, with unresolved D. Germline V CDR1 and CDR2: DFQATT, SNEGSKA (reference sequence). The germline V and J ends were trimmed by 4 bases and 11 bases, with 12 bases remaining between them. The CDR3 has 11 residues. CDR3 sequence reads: CSAKTPSAQHF. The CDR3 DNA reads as TGCAGTGCTAAAACTCCCTCGGCCCAGCATTTT.

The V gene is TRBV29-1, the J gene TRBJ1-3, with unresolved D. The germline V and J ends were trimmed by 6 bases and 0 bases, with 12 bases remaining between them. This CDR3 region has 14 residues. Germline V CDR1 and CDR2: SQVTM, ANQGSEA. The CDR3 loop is CSVEPQDSGNTIYF. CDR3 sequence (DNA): TGCAGCGTCGAACCCCAGGACTCTGGAAACACCATATATTTT. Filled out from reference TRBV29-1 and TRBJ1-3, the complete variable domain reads SAVISQKPSRDICQRGTSLTIQCQVDSQVTMMFWYRQQPGQSLTLIATANQGSEATYESGFVIDKFPISRPNLTFSTLTVSNMSPEDSSIYLCSVEPQDSGNTIYFGEGSWLTVV.

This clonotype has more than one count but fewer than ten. The CDR3 loop reads CASSLGAWEQFF. In DNA, the CDR3 is TGTGCCAGCAGCTTAGGGGCATGGGAGCAGTTCTTC. The chain combines TRBV7-6 with TRBJ2-1; D uncertain. The germline V and J ends were trimmed by 1 base and 10 bases, with 8 bases remaining between them. Germline CDR1 and CDR2: SGHVS and FNYEAQ. The CDR3 extends over 12 amino acids.

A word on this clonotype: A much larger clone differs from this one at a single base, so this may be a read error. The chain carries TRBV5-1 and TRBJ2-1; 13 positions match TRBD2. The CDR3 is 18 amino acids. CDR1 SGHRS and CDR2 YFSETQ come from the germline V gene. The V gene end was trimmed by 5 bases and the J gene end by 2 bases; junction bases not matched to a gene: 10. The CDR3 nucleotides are TGCGCCAGCAGGACCCCGGGACTAGCGGGGCCTCCCTACAATGAGCAGTTCTTC. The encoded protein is CASRTPGLAGPPYNEQFF.

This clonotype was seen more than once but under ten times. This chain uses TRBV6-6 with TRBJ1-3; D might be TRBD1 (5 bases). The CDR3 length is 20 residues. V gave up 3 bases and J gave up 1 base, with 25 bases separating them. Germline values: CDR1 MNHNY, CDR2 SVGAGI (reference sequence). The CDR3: CASSYLLDGTVHHSGNTIYF. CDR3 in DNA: TGTGCCAGCAGTTATCTTCTCGACGGGACCGTCCATCATTCTGGAAACACCATATATTTT.

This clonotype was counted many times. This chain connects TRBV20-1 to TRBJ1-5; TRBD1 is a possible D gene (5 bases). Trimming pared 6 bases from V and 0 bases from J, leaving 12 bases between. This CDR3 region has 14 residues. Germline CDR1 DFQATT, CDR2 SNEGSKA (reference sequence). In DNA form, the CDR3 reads TGCAGTGCCACAGGAGGCAGTAGCAATCAGCCCCAGCATTTT. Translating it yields CSATGGSSNQPQHF.

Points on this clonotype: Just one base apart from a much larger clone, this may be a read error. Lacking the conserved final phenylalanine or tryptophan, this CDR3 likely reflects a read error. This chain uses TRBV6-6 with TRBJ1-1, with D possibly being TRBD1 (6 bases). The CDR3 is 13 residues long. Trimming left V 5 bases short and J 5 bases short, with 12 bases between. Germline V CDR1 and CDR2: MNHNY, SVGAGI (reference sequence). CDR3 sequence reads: CASSPGASTEAFI. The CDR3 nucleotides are TGTGCCAGCAGTCCGGGGGCTTCGACTGAAGCTTTCATT.

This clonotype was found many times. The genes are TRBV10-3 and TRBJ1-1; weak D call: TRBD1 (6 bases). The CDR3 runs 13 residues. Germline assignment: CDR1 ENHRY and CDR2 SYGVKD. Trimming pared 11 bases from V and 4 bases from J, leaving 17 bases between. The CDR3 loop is CASRGGGGTEAFF. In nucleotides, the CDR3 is TGTGCCTCCCGGGGGGGCGGTGGCACTGAAGCTTTCTTT.

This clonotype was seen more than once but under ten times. The CDR3 nucleotides are TGTGCCAGCAGCTTAATGGCCGATACTGCAGAGACCCAGTACTTC. This gives the protein CASSLMADTAETQYF. The gene calls are TRBV11-2 and TRBJ2-5, with D unclear. V dropped 2 bases and J dropped 4 bases, with 14 bases sitting between them. The CDR3 is 15 amino acids. Germline CDR1 is SGHAT and CDR2 is FQNNGV.

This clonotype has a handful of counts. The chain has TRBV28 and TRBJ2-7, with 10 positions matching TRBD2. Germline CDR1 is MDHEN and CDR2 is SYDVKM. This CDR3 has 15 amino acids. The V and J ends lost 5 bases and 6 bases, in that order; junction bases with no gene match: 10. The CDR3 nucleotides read TGTGCCAGCAGTCTCCTAGCGGGGGTTGTGGTCGAGCAGTACTTC. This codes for CASSLLAGVVVEQYF.

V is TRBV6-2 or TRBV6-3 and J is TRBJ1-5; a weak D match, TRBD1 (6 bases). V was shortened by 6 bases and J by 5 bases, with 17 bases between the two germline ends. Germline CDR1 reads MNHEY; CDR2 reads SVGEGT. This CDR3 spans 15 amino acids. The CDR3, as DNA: TGTGCCAGCAGACGCATGCAGGGGTTCGATCAGCCCCAGCATTTT. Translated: CASRRMQGFDQPQHF.

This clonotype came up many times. The CDR3 DNA reads TGCGCCAGCAGCCCCCGGACTAGCGGGAGACGATACGAGCAGTACTTC. It translates to CASSPRTSGRRYEQYF. The V call is TRBV5-1, the J call TRBJ2-7, with 13 bases fitting TRBD2. The CDR3 contains 16 residues. The junction had 8 bases not matched to a gene; V was cut back by 4 bases and J by 4 bases. Germline CDR1 and CDR2: SGHRS and YFSETQ. Supplemented by reference TRBV5-1 and TRBJ2-7, the full variable domain reads KAGVTQTPRYLIKTRGQQVTLSCSPISGHRSVSWYQQTPGQGLQFLFEYFSETQRNKGNFPGRFSGRQFSNSRSEMNVSTLELGDSALYLCASSPRTSGRRYEQYFGPGTRLTVT.

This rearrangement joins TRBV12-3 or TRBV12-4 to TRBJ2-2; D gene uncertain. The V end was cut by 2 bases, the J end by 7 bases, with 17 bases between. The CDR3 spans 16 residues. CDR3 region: CASSLYGPEGGGELFF. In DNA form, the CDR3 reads TGTGCCAGCAGTTTATATGGCCCGGAAGGTGGCGGGGAGCTGTTTTTT.

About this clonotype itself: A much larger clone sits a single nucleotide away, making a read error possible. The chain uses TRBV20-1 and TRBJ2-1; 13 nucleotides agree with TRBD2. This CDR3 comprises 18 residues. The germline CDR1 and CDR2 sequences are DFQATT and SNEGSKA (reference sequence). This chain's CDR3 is CRARRTSGRGTGYNEQFF. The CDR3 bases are TGCAGAGCCAGACGCACTAGCGGGAGGGGCACGGGCTACAATGAGCAGTTCTTC.

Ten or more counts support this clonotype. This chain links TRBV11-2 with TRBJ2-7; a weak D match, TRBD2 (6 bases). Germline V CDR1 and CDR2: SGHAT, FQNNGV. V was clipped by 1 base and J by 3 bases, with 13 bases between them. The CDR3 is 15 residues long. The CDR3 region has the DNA TGTGCCAGCAGCTTAGCTCGGGACTTCTACTACGAGCAGTACTTC. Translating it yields CASSLARDFYYEQYF.

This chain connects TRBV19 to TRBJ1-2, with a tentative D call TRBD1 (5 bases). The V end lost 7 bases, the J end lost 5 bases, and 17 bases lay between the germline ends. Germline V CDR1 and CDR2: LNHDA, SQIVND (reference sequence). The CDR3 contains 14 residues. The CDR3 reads CASTWTGTEYGYTF. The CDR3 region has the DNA TGTGCCAGTACGTGGACCGGGACGGAATATGGCTACACCTTC. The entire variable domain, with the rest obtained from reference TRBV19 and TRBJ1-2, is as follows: DGGITQSPKYLFRKEGQNVTLSCEQNLNHDAMYWYRQDPGQGLRLIYYSQIVNDFQKGDIAEGYSVSREKKESFPLTVTSAQKNPTAFYLCASTWTGTEYGYTFGSGTRLTVV.

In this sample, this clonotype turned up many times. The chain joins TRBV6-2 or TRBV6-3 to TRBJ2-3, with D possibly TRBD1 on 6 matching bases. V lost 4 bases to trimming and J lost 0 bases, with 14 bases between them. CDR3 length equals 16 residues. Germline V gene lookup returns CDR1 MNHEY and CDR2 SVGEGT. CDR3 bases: TGTGCCAGCAGTTGGACAGAATTTACTAGCACAGATACGCAGTATTTT. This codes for CASSWTEFTSTDTQYF.

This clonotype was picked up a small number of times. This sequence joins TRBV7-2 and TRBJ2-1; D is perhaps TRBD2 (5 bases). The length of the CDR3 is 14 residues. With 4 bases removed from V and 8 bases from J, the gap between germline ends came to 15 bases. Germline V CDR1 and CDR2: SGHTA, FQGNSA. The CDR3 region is CASSSVVAIDEQFF. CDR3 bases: TGTGCCAGCAGCTCAGTCGTAGCGATCGATGAGCAGTTCTTC.

Here the CDR3 DNA reads TGTGCCAGTAGTATAAAAGGGGGCCGCGGCTACACCTTC. Its protein is CASSIKGGRGYTF. The chain couples TRBV19 to TRBJ1-2; 7 nucleotides align to TRBD1. This CDR3 region has 13 residues. Trimming cost V 2 bases and J 8 bases; bases outside gene matches: 5. CDR1 is LNHDA, CDR2 SQIVND, per germline (reference sequence).

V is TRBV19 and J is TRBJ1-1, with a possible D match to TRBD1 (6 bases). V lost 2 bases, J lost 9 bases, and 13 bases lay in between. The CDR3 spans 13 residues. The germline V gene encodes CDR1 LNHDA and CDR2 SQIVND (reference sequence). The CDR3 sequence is CASSIPGHLKAFF. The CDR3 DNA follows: TGTGCCAGTAGTATACCGGGACACCTGAAAGCTTTCTTT.

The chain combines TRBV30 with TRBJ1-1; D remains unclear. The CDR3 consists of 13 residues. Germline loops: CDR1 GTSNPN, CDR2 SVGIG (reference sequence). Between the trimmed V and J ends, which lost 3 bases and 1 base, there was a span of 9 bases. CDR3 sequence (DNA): TGTGCCTGGAGCGGCAGCCGGAACACTGAAGCTTTCTTT. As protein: CAWSGSRNTEAFF. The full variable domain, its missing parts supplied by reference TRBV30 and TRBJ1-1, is SQTIHQWPATLVQPVGSPLSLECTVEGTSNPNLYWYRQAAGRGLQLLFYSVGIGQISSEVPQNLSASRPQDRQFILSSKKLLLSDSGFYLCAWSGSRNTEAFFGQGTRLTVV.

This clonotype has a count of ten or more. CDR3 region: CSGKADYYNEQFF. The DNA of the CDR3 is TGCAGCGGCAAGGCTGACTACTACAATGAGCAGTTCTTC. The gene calls are TRBV29-1 and TRBJ2-1, with D possibly TRBD2 on 5 matching bases. Germline V gene lookup returns CDR1 SQVTM and CDR2 ANQGSEA. With 7 bases removed from V and 3 bases from J, the gap between germline ends came to 13 bases. The CDR3 has 13 amino acids.

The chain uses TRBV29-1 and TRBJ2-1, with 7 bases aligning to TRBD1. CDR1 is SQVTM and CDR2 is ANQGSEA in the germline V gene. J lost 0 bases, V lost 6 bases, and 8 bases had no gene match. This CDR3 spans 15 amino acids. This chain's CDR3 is CSVQSRQGSYNEQFF. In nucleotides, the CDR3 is TGCAGCGTCCAGAGCCGACAGGGCTCCTACAATGAGCAGTTCTTC.

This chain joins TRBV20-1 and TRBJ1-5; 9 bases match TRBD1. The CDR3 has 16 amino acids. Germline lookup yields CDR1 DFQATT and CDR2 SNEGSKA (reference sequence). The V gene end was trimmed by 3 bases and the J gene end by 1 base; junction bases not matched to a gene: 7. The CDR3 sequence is CSASLTGGISNQPQHF. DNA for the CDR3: TGCAGTGCTAGCCTCACAGGGGGCATCAGCAATCAGCCCCAGCATTTT.

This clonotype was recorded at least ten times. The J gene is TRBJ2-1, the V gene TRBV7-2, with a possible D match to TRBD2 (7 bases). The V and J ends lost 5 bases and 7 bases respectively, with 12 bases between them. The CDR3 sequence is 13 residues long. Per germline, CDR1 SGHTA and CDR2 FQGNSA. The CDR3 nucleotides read TGTGCCAGCAGCGGGGGGGCCAAGAATGAGCAGTTCTTC. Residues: CASSGGAKNEQFF.